The 3 T cell receptor beta chains presented below share a single source sample, sequenced in a study of T cell responses to AZD1222 COVID-19 vaccine (dated by TCRdb to about 2021). This sample's time point label indicates: about 28 days (+/-7) after the second vaccine dose. The library was prepared using the immunoSEQ multiplex PCR assay. Sourced from immuneACCESS, this table was stored by TCRdb with only in-frame sequences that have V and J called. A share of the clones is absent; for the studies checked, an unresolved V gene accounts for under half, and the remainder has no known explanation. For this sample the table gives about 110,000 clones, of which approximately 94% were detected only once. The ten biggest clones cover around 2.8% of the sample. This specimen was peripheral blood, taken 28 days after the second AZD1222 dose. All receptors come from an adult who received the AZD1222 COVID-19 vaccine.

This clone was found once. V is TRBV6-5 and J is TRBJ1-1; no definite D call. This CDR3 spans 13 amino acids. Trimming left V 7 bases short and J 0 bases short, with 9 bases between. Germline V gives CDR1 MNHEY, CDR2 SVGAGI. This CDR3 reads CASTRQMNTEAFF. CDR3 in DNA: TGTGCCAGCACGAGGCAGATGAACACTGAAGCTTTCTTT.

The V call is TRBV6-2 or TRBV6-3, the J call TRBJ2-1; TRBD2 matches 9 bases. Trimming cost V 0 bases and J 9 bases; bases outside gene matches: 12. The CDR3 is 17 amino acids. Germline V gene data show CDR1 as MNHEY and CDR2 as SVGEGT. DNA for the CDR3: TGTGCCAGCAGTTACTCGGGGGGCGGGAGGGCCTCTATTGAGCAGTTCTTC. Translated, it gives CASSYSGGGRASIEQFF.

The rearrangement uses TRBV19 and TRBJ2-1, with D tentatively TRBD1 (6 bases). This CDR3 has 13 residues. Germline values: CDR1 LNHDA, CDR2 SQIVND (reference sequence). Trimming removed 5 bases at V and 9 bases at J, with 14 bases between. The DNA for the CDR3 is TGTGCCAGTAGTTTACAGGGTGTCGGTGAGCAGTTCTTC. Protein product: CASSLQGVGEQFF.